Listed below are T cell receptor beta chains from one sample, sequenced in a study of cytomegalovirus exposure and HLA in healthy donors. Produced via immunoSEQ multiplex PCR; TCRdb's table is partial and in-frame only. Altogether 150,000 to 180,000 clones are present, 80% being singletons, with the ten largest covering around 5.6%. Sample: PBMCs. These receptor sequences come from a woman between 40 and 55 years old in good health and CMV-seropositive. Each CDR3 is given with its conserved first and last residue. Each record gives: V gene, CDR3 protein.

TRBV13 CASSLGAVSTDTQYF
TRBV14 CASSRTTSGSMGADTQYF
TRBV27 CASSYEAGPYEQYF
TRBV6-1 CASSAGLGAGELFF
TRBV2 CASSAGLAGLWQFF
TRBV19 CASSIGLAGGSGLGTDTQYF
TRBV7-8 CASSLGVQGAANEKLFF
TRBV27 CASSLSRGTSVYNEQFF
TRBV9 CASSVEDFNEQFF
TRBV15 CATSKEPGRESTGELFF
TRBV7-8 CASSPTRLAGSHEQYF
TRBV19 CASSPTAGGPYEQYF
TRBV9 CASSNNRVTGELFF
TRBV5-1 CASSWGPGGAGTEAFF
TRBV7-3 CASSRQSPNTGELFF
TRBV18 CASSPPGRLGTEAFF
TRBV19 CASSIGGAENTEAFF
TRBV10-3 CAISDNGHDYEQYF
TRBV7-3 CASSLIVTQGTLWYQETQYF
TRBV27 CASSPRDYYNEQFF
TRBV11-2 CASSPSIAGTSGELFF
TRBV28 CASSLTTGGHGYTF
TRBV6-5 CASSYTTGIEQYF
TRBV7-2 CASSLAGGYSYEQYF
TRBV2 CASIARGTGELFF
TRBV5-4 CASSLDRTHQETQYF
TRBV13 CASSLGASGRAFVHEQYF
TRBV30 CAWSLDTQYF
TRBV9 CASSGEQGAWGETQYF
TRBV6-5 CASQSGLMNTEAFF
TRBV5-1 CASSLDGTPTKFF
TRBV6-5 CASSSGNERFF
TRBV2 CASSETTPVAF
TRBV6-7 CASTSTGGNQKLFF
TRBV19 CASSIAPSTSTDTQYF
TRBV9 CASSPIARDTQYF
TRBV9 CASSVSGSPLYEQYF
TRBV28 CASSPTQGNVGSEQFF
TRBV5-1 CASSLEGRTSYEQYF
TRBV29-1 CSVEETTGTGSYEQYF
TRBV5-1 CASSRGTSGVYEQYF
TRBV5-1 CASSLDPGGVETQYF
TRBV2 CASNQDAGRSYEQYF
TRBV5-6 CASSLAGTGDYEQYF
TRBV27 CASSLQGIDTEAFF
TRBV19 CASSGFGDTQYF
TRBV30 CAWNRGRELFF
TRBV7-3 CASSLTGSSGSTDTQYF
TRBV7-9 CASELVAGGNEQFF